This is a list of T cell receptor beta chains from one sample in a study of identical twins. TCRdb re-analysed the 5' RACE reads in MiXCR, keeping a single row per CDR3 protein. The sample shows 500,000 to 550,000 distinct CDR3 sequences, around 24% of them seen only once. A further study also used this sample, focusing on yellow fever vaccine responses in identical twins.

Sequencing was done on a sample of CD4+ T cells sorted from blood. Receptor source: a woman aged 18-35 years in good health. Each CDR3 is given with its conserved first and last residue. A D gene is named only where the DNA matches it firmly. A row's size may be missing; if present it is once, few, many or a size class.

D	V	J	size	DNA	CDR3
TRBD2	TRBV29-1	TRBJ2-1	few	TGCTGGGGTGGGGCTAGCGGTCCGAGGGGTGAGCAGTTCTTC	CWGGASGPRGEQFF
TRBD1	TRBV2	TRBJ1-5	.	TGTGCCAGCAGTGAAGCGAGACCACAGGGGATTCAGCCCCAGCATTTT	CASSEARPQGIQPQHF
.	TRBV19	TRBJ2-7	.	TGTGCCAGTAGTATTTCTCCCTACGAGCAGTACTTC	CASSISPYEQYF
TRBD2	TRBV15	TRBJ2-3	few	TGTGCCACCAGCAGAAAACTAGCGGGAGGGACGAGGACCCACTTGTGGTATTTT	CATSRKLAGGTRTHLWYF
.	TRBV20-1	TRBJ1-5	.	TGCAGTGGGGCTAATGGGCGGGGGTATGGGCAGCCCCAGCATTTT	CSGANGRGYGQPQHF
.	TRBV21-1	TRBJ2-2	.	TGTGCCAGCAGCAAGAAGGGGACGCCGAACACCGGGGAGCTGTTTTTT	CASSKKGTPNTGELFF
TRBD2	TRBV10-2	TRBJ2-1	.	TGCGCCAGCAGTGAGAAGATAGCGGGGAGGAATGAGCAGTTCTTC	CASSEKIAGRNEQFF
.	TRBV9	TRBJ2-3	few	TGTGCCAGCAGCGCCGACAGGTACCCCACAGATACGCAGTATTTT	CASSADRYPTDTQYF
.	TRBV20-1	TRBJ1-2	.	TGCAGTGCTAGATCCGGAGCTAACTATGGCTACACCTTC	CSARSGANYGYTF
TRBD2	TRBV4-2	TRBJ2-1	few	TGTGCCAGCAGGGGAGCGGGGGATGGCTACAATGAGCAGTTCTTC	CASRGAGDGYNEQFF
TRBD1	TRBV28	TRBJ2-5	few	TGTGCCAGCAGCCCAACCCTTGGGACAGATCAAGAGACCCAGTACTTC	CASSPTLGTDQETQYF
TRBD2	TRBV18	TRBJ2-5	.	TGTGCCAGCTCACCACTTGACCTAGCGGGAGCTGAGACCCAGTACTTC	CASSPLDLAGAETQYF
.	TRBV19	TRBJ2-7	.	TGTGCCAGTAGTATCGGCAAGAACTACGAGCAGTACTTC	CASSIGKNYEQYF
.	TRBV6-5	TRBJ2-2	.	TGTGCCAGCAGTTCCGGGATCGGTACCGGGGAGCTGTTTTTT	CASSSGIGTGELFF
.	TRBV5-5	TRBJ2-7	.	TGTGCCAGCACAAAGGGGACATACGAGCAGTACTTC	CASTKGTYEQYF
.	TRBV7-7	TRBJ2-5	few	TGTGCCAGCAGCTTAGATGGGGCAAACCAAGAGACCCAGTACTTC	CASSLDGANQETQYF
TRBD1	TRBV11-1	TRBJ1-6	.	TGTGCCAGCAGAAATGACAGGGGTAATTCACCCCTCCACTTT	CASRNDRGNSPLHF
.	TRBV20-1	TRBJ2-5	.	TGCAGTGCTAGGCCGGGACACAACAAAGAGACCCAGTACTTC	CSARPGHNKETQYF
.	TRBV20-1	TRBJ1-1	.	TGCAGTGCTAGAGACCACATGAACACTGAAGCTTTCTTT	CSARDHMNTEAFF
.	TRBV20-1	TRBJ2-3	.	TGCAGTGCTAGTTTATGGCGGTGGGAGACAGATACGCAGTATTTT	CSASLWRWETDTQYF
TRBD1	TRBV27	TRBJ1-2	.	TGTGCCAGCAGTTTCCTCGGGACAGGGGTTTCCCACTATGGCTACACCTTC	CASSFLGTGVSHYGYTF
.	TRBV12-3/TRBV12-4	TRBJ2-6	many	TGTGCCAGCAGTTTAGGCGCTGGGGCCAACGTCCTGACTTTC	CASSLGAGANVLTF
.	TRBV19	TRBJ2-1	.	TGTGCCAGTAGTAGGGAGGATGAGCAGTTCTTC	CASSREDEQFF
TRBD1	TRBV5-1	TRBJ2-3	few	TGCGCCACCTCGGCCGGGACAGGGAGAGATACGCAGTATTTT	CATSAGTGRDTQYF
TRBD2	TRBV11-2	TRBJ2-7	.	TGTGCCAGCAGCTTAGACCGGGAGGCCCAATCGAGAAGGGAGCAGTACTTC	CASSLDREAQSRREQYF
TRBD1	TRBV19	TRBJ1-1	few	TGTGCCAGTACCACGACAGGGCGCACTGAAGCTTTCTTT	CASTTTGRTEAFF
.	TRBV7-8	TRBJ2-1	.	TGTGCCAGCAGCTTAAAGGGGCGTATAGTCGGCGGCAATGAGCAGTTCTTC	CASSLKGRIVGGNEQFF
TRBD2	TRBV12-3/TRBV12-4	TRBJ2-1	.	TGTGCCAGCAGTAGCGGGAGGTACAATGAGCAGTTCTTC	CASSSGRYNEQFF
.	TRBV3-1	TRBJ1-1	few	TGTGCCAGCAGCCCTCGGGGGGCGAACACTGAAGCTTTCTTT	CASSPRGANTEAFF
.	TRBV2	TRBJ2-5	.	TGTGCCAGCAGCCCCCCATCCAAAGGGACCCAGTACTTC	CASSPPSKGTQYF
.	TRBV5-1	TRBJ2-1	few	TGCGCCAGCAGCTTGGAGGGGATAGAGCAGTTCTTC	CASSLEGIEQFF
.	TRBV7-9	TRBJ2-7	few	TGTGCCAGCAGCAACAGGGAAGCCTACGAGCAGTACTTC	CASSNREAYEQYF
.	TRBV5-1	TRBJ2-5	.	TGCGCCAGCAGCTTAGGGCCCCGGGAGGAGACCCAGTACTTC	CASSLGPREETQYF
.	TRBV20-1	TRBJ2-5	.	TGCAGTGAGGTACTACAAGAGACCCAGTACTTC	CSEVLQETQYF
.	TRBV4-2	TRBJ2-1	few	TGTGCCAGCAGCCAAGATCCGGGGAGGTGGTTCTTC	CASSQDPGRWFF
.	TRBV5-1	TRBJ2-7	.	TGCGCCAGCGCGTCAATCAGGGAGGACGAGCAGTACTTC	CASASIREDEQYF
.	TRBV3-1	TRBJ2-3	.	TGTGCCTGCAGCCAAGACCACCCGGGGGTTGCGGGTATAAGCACAGATACGCAGTATTTT	CACSQDHPGVAGISTDTQYF
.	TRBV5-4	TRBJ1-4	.	TGTGCCAGCAGCTTGGAGCCAGGGTCCCCCTCCGCAACTAATGAAAAACTGTTTTTT	CASSLEPGSPSATNEKLFF
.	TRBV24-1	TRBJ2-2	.	TGTGCCACCAGCTTTTCGGGGGAGCTGTTTTTT	CATSFSGELFF
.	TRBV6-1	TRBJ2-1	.	TGTGCCAGCAGTGGGAACCACAATGAGCAGTTCTTC	CASSGNHNEQFF
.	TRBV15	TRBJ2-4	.	TGTGCCACCAGCAGAGATAACGGGGGTCTCAAAAACATTCAGTACTTC	CATSRDNGGLKNIQYF